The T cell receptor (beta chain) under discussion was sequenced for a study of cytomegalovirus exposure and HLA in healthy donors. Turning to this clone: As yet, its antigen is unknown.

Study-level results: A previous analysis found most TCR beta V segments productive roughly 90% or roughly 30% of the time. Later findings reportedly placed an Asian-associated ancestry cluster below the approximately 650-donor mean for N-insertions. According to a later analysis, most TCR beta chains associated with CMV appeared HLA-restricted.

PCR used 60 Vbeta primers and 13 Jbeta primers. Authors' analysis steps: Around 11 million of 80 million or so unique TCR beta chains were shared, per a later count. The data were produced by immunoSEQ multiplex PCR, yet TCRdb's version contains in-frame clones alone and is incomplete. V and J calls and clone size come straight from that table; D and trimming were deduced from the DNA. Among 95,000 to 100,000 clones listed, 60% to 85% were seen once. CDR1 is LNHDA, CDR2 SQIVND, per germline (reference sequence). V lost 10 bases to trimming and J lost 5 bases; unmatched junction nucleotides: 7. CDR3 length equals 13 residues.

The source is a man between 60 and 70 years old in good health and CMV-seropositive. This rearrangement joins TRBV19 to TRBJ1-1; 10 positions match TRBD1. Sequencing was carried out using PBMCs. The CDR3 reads CATGTGVFTEAFF. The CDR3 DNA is TGTGCCACAGGGACAGGGGTCTTTACTGAAGCTTTCTTT.